One sample yielded the 32 T cell receptor beta chains listed below, sequenced in a study of T-cell reconstitution after alpha-beta-depleted transplantation in children. This sample's TCRbeta library carried unique molecular identifier barcodes. TCRdb fed the PCR reads into MiXCR, producing one record per CDR3 protein. The data show approximately 400,000 distinct CDR3 sequences, with roughly 15% seen just once and less than 30% held by the top ten. This sample comprised PBMCs, mostly from graft donor cells, obtained 360 days after TCRalphabeta/CD19-depleted stem cell transplant. The receptor set was obtained from a boy under two years old who had a stem cell transplant for Wiskott-Aldrich syndrome, so the T cells may come from the graft donor.

CDR3 bases: TGCAGTGCTAGAGATGGAGCGGGGGAGACAGATACGCAGTATTTT. Translated: CSARDGAGETDTQYF. The V call is TRBV20-1, the J call TRBJ2-3; 8 positions match TRBD2. The V gene's germline CDR1 is DFQATT and CDR2 SNEGSKA (reference sequence). V gave up 0 bases and J gave up 3 bases; unmatched junction bases: 5. The CDR3 has 15 residues.

This clonotype showed up just a few times. CDR3 amino acids: CASSLAPGRTQYF. The CDR3 DNA sequence: TGTGCCAGCAGCCTTGCGCCGGGGCGTACGCAGTATTTT. V and J are TRBV14 and TRBJ2-3, with D possibly called TRBD1 or TRBD2 (5 bases each). Germline lookup yields CDR1 SGHDN and CDR2 FVKESK. CDR3 size: 13 residues. V was cut by 4 bases and J by 8 bases, with 13 bases left in between.

The chain uses TRBV2 and TRBJ1-2, with D unclear. From germline, CDR1 is SNHLY and CDR2 FYNNEI. The CDR3 is 13 amino acids. Trimming pared 6 bases from V and 0 bases from J, leaving 8 bases between. DNA for the CDR3: TGTGCCAGCAGCCGAACAGCTAACTATGGCTACACCTTC. Encoded protein: CASSRTANYGYTF.

This clonotype was seen just once. This sequence joins TRBV5-6 and TRBJ2-1; the D is unclear. V was cut by 3 bases and J by 4 bases, with 11 bases left in between. The germline V gene encodes CDR1 SGHDT and CDR2 YYEEEE. This CDR3 comprises 14 residues. The DNA of the CDR3 is TGTGCCAGCAGCTCCTACCGCCTTTACAATGAGCAGTTCTTC. As protein: CASSSYRLYNEQFF.

This clonotype showed up just a few times. V usage is TRBV5-6 and J usage is TRBJ2-7, with 7 bases that match TRBD2. Germline V CDR1 and CDR2: SGHDT, YYEEEE. Trimming took 10 bases from V and 2 from J; bases not matched to a gene: 9. There are 13 residues in the CDR3. The chain's CDR3 is CAGTHGTTYEQYF. In DNA form, the CDR3 reads TGTGCCGGGACCCACGGGACTACCTACGAGCAGTACTTC. The entire variable domain, with the rest obtained from reference TRBV5-6 and TRBJ2-7, is as follows: DAGVTQSPTHLIKTRGQQVTLRCSPKSGHDTVSWYQQALGQGPQFIFQYYEEEERQRGNFPDRFSGHQFPNYSSELNVNALLLGDSALYLCAGTHGTTYEQYFGPGTRLTVT.

The V and J genes are TRBV4-1 and TRBJ2-1, with TRBD1 matching over 10 bases. V trimming: 0 bases; J trimming: 6 bases; junction bases outside the gene matches: 14. The CDR3 runs to 19 residues. The germline V gene encodes CDR1 MGHRA and CDR2 YSYEKL. CDR3 in amino acids: CASSQEGKFWGQGSNEQFF. The CDR3 nucleotides are TGCGCCAGCAGCCAAGAGGGAAAGTTTTGGGGACAGGGGTCCAATGAGCAGTTCTTC.

The chain has TRBV12-3 or TRBV12-4 and TRBJ2-1; the match to TRBD2 covers 7 bases. J lost 8 bases, V lost 6 bases, and 13 bases had no gene match. This CDR3 is built from 15 residues. The CDR3 region has the DNA TGTGCCAGCAGGCCTCGAGCGGGACCCCTCGATGAGCAGTTCTTC. Translating it yields CASRPRAGPLDEQFF.

This clonotype has a count of ten or more. The chain is built from TRBV29-1 and TRBJ2-1, with 12 bases lining up with TRBD2. From germline, CDR1 is SQVTM and CDR2 ANQGSEA. The J segment lost 7 bases and the V segment lost 7 bases, leaving 5 bases of the junction unmatched. This CDR3 comprises 13 residues. The CDR3 spells CSATSGRANEQFF. CDR3 nucleotide sequence: TGCAGCGCGACTAGCGGGAGAGCGAATGAGCAGTTCTTC.

This clonotype appeared many times. DNA of the CDR3: TGTGCCAGCTCGGGGAGTCTAGCGGGAGGATCCTACGAGCAGTACTTC. This gives the protein CASSGSLAGGSYEQYF. This chain links TRBV2 with TRBJ2-7; 11 positions match TRBD2. The V gene end was trimmed by 8 bases and the J gene end by 1 base; junction bases not matched to a gene: 10. The CDR3 has 16 amino acids. Germline CDR1 reads SNHLY; CDR2 reads FYNNEI.

On this clonotype itself: It may be a read error: a sequence one base away is much more abundant. V and J are TRBV29-1 and TRBJ2-3, with a tentative D call TRBD1 (6 bases). V was trimmed by 0 bases and J by 1 base, leaving 11 bases between them. Germline CDR1 SQVTM, CDR2 ANQGSEA. The CDR3 is made up of 15 amino acids. As DNA, the CDR3 is TGCAGCGTTGAAGACACGTGGGGGCGCACAGATACGCAGTATTTT. Translated, it gives CSVEDTWGRTDTQYF.

This clonotype was found many times. This sequence joins TRBV20-1 and TRBJ2-7, with TRBD2 as a possible D gene (6 bases). The CDR3 spans 13 residues. In germline, CDR1 is DFQATT, CDR2 SNEGSKA (reference sequence). The ends were cut back, 3 bases at V and 5 bases at J, with 14 bases in the middle. This chain's CDR3 is CSASETRSDEQYF. The CDR3 DNA follows: TGCAGTGCTAGTGAGACTAGGTCGGACGAGCAGTACTTC.

The chain links TRBV29-1 to TRBJ2-3, with 9 positions matching TRBD2. V shed 4 bases, J shed 2 bases, and the junction held 13 bases outside the gene matches. The CDR3 length is 17 residues. Looked up from germline, CDR1 is SQVTM and CDR2 is ANQGSEA. The CDR3, as DNA: TGCAGCGTTGTCCGTTATCGCGGGAGGGCCCCCACAGATACGCAGTATTTT. Amino acids: CSVVRYRGRAPTDTQYF.

This clonotype was observed a few times. The chain joins TRBV27 to TRBJ2-1; tentatively, D is TRBD2 (5 bases). Trimming took off 2 bases at V and 1 base at J, with 12 bases between the two ends. Germline lookup yields CDR1 MNHEY and CDR2 SMNVEV (reference sequence). This CDR3 has 16 residues. The CDR3 DNA sequence: TGTGCCAGCAGTTTAAATTTTGCGGGTTCCTACAATGAGCAGTTCTTC. The encoded protein is CASSLNFAGSYNEQFF.

This clonotype was seen a few times. The chain links TRBV20-1 to TRBJ2-5; 7 positions match TRBD2. The germline V gene encodes CDR1 DFQATT and CDR2 SNEGSKA (reference sequence). V was pared by 3 bases and J by 5 bases, with 6 bases of the junction left unmatched. CDR3 length equals 13 residues. CDR3 in amino acids: CSARGGEGETQYF. As DNA, the CDR3 is TGCAGTGCTAGGGGGGGGGAAGGGGAGACCCAGTACTTC.

This clonotype has just a few counts. The V gene is TRBV15, the J gene TRBJ2-7; TRBD1 matches at 10 bases. Germline-derived CDR1 and CDR2 are LNHNV and YYDKDF (reference sequence). V lost 2 bases to trimming and J lost 3 bases; unmatched junction nucleotides: 1. The CDR3 totals 14 residues. CDR3 residues: CATSRRTGGYEQYF. The CDR3 bases are TGTGCCACCAGCAGACGGACAGGGGGCTACGAGCAGTACTTC.

The chain recombines TRBV13 with TRBJ1-2, with a weak D call TRBD1 (6 bases). Germline V gives CDR1 PRHDT, CDR2 FYEKMQ (reference sequence). The CDR3 sequence is 17 residues long. Trimming stripped 5 bases from V and 0 bases from J, with 19 bases between. The CDR3 protein is CASSVDSRLGPNYGYTF. The CDR3, as DNA: TGTGCCAGCAGCGTGGACAGCCGACTAGGACCTAACTATGGCTACACCTTC.

The rearrangement uses TRBV7-2 and TRBJ2-7; 9 bases agree with TRBD2. The CDR3 runs 15 residues. With 1 base clipped from V and 3 bases from J, the junction kept 4 bases outside the gene matches. CDR1 is SGHTA, CDR2 FQGNSA, per germline. The CDR3 here is CASSLGGGGVYEQYF. The DNA of the CDR3 is TGTGCCAGCAGCTTAGGGGGCGGGGGGGTCTACGAGCAGTACTTC. The full variable domain, in which reference TRBV7-2 and TRBJ2-7 provide the parts outside the CDR3, is GAGVSQSPSNKVTEKGKDVELRCDPISGHTALYWYRQSLGQGLEFLIYFQGNSAPDKSGLPSDRFSAERTGGSVSTLTIQRTQQEDSAVYLCASSLGGGGVYEQYFGPGTRLTVT.

The chain combines TRBV6-2 or TRBV6-3 with TRBJ2-5; 7 bases fit TRBD1. Germline lookup yields CDR1 MNHEY and CDR2 SVGEGT. The CDR3 is 12 residues long. The chain's CDR3 is CATMRGLETQYF. The CDR3, as DNA: TGTGCTACAATGAGGGGGCTGGAGACCCAGTACTTC.

This sequence joins TRBV29-1 and TRBJ2-4; the D is unclear. V gave up 7 bases and J gave up 7 bases, with 11 bases separating them. The V gene's germline CDR1 is SQVTM and CDR2 ANQGSEA. This CDR3 spans 11 amino acids. CDR3 residues: CSGNRDNIQYF. The CDR3 DNA is TGCAGCGGGAACAGAGATAACATTCAGTACTTC.

The CDR3 spells CASSLVGGRVYNEQFF. Written as DNA, the CDR3 is TGCGCCAGCAGCTTGGTTGGCGGGAGGGTTTACAATGAGCAGTTCTTC. The chain employs TRBV5-1 and TRBJ2-1, with 9 nucleotides matching TRBD2. The germline V gene has CDR1 SGHRS and CDR2 YFSETQ. The J segment lost 4 bases and the V segment lost 0 bases, leaving 5 bases of the junction unmatched. The CDR3 has 16 amino acids.

In its sample, this clonotype was seen a few times. CDR3 sequence: CSAQRPTSGVSYEQYF. The CDR3 DNA sequence: TGCAGTGCCCAGAGGCCTACTAGCGGGGTCTCCTACGAGCAGTACTTC. V gene TRBV20-1 combines with J gene TRBJ2-7; 10 nucleotides align to TRBD2. The trim removed 6 bases at V and 0 bases at J, leaving 11 bases unmatched. The CDR3 is made up of 16 amino acids. From germline, CDR1 is DFQATT and CDR2 SNEGSKA (reference sequence).

This chain connects TRBV30 to TRBJ2-1, with unresolved D. From germline, CDR1 is GTSNPN and CDR2 SVGIG (reference sequence). The V gene lost 7 bases and the J gene lost 0 bases, with 4 bases spanning the gap. This CDR3 has 11 residues. The CDR3 is CALGSYNEQFF. Written as DNA, the CDR3 is TGTGCCTTGGGCTCCTACAATGAGCAGTTCTTC.

This sequence joins TRBV7-2 and TRBJ2-5, with a tentative D call TRBD2 (6 bases). The CDR3 totals 16 residues. Looked up from germline, CDR1 is SGHTA and CDR2 is FQGNSA. V lost 0 bases, J lost 2 bases, and 13 bases lay in between. The CDR3 DNA is TGTGCCAGCAGCTTAGCAGGGGCGGGATGGCAAGAGACCCAGTACTTC. It specifies CASSLAGAGWQETQYF.

This rearrangement joins TRBV7-8 to TRBJ2-7, with TRBD1 identical over 7 bases. V shed 4 bases and J 3 bases; nucleotides not matched to a gene: 6. CDR1 SGHVS and CDR2 FQNEAQ come from the germline V gene. This CDR3 contains 14 residues. The DNA of the CDR3 is TGTGCCAGCAGCTCCCTGAGGGACAGCTACGAGCAGTACTTC. As protein: CASSSLRDSYEQYF.

The chain has TRBV7-2 and TRBJ2-1; D perhaps matches TRBD1 (5 bases). The CDR3 covers 13 residues. V shed 7 bases and J shed 4 bases, with 11 bases lying between them. Germline CDR1 SGHTA, CDR2 FQGNSA. The CDR3 nucleotides are TGTGCCAGCAACGTTGACAGTTACAATGAGCAGTTCTTC. This sequence encodes CASNVDSYNEQFF.

This clonotype has a handful of counts. The CDR3 sequence is CASSWWRGETQYF. CDR3 nucleotides: TGTGCCAGCAGCTGGTGGCGGGGAGAGACCCAGTACTTC. This sequence joins TRBV2 and TRBJ2-5, with TRBD2 as a possible D gene (6 bases). This CDR3 comprises 13 residues. Germline CDR1 reads SNHLY; CDR2 reads FYNNEI. V gave up 6 bases and J gave up 4 bases, with 12 bases separating them.

This clonotype was seen just once. This sequence joins TRBV18 and TRBJ1-5; D call uncertain. Germline values: CDR1 KGHSH, CDR2 LQKENI. Trimming pared 6 bases from V and 9 bases from J, leaving 15 bases between. This CDR3 is 13 amino acids long. DNA for the CDR3: TGTGCCAGCTCCTACCGCTCTCAAGGGCCCCAGCATTTT. It codes for CASSYRSQGPQHF.

The gene calls are TRBV2 and TRBJ1-3, with no clear D. Germline V gene data show CDR1 as SNHLY and CDR2 as FYNNEI. CDR3 length: 15 residues. Between the trimmed V and J ends, which lost 2 bases and 0 bases, there was a span of 8 bases. The CDR3 DNA follows: TGTGCCAGCAGTGAAATGGGAATCTCTGGAAACACCATATATTTT. This gives the protein CASSEMGISGNTIYF.

The rearrangement joins TRBV7-9 to TRBJ2-7; 10 bases map to TRBD2. The CDR3 contains 14 residues. CDR1 is SEHNR, CDR2 FQNEAQ, per germline (reference sequence). V dropped 6 bases and J dropped 3; count of bases not matched to a gene: 5. DNA for the CDR3: TGTGCCAGCAGTAGGACTAGCGGTAACTACGAGCAGTACTTC. It is translated as CASSRTSGNYEQYF.

This clonotype was seen only a few times. The chain couples TRBV29-1 to TRBJ2-2, with D tentatively TRBD1 (5 bases). The germline V and J ends were trimmed by 6 bases and 1 base, with 9 bases remaining between them. From germline, CDR1 is SQVTM and CDR2 ANQGSEA. The CDR3 is 13 residues long. The CDR3 DNA reads as TGCAGCGTGGACACGCTGAACACCGGGGAGCTGTTTTTT. Its translation is CSVDTLNTGELFF.

This clonotype appeared a few times. This chain joins TRBV5-1 and TRBJ2-1; either TRBD1 or TRBD2 may supply D (6 bases each). Looked up from germline, CDR1 is SGHRS and CDR2 is YFSETQ. CDR3 size: 16 residues. Between the trimmed V and J ends, which lost 2 bases and 8 bases, there was a span of 20 bases. This CDR3 is CASSFSGAKWMDEQFF. For the CDR3, the DNA is TGCGCCAGCAGCTTCTCGGGGGCCAAATGGATGGATGAGCAGTTCTTC. The variable domain in full, completed from reference TRBV5-1 and TRBJ2-1, reads KAGVTQTPRYLIKTRGQQVTLSCSPISGHRSVSWYQQTPGQGLQFLFEYFSETQRNKGNFPGRFSGRQFSNSRSEMNVSTLELGDSALYLCASSFSGAKWMDEQFFGPGTRLTVL.

This clonotype was seen a handful of times. The rearrangement uses TRBV28 and TRBJ2-3; D may be TRBD2 (6 bases). Germline V lookup: CDR1 MDHEN, CDR2 SYDVKM. The CDR3 totals 15 residues. V lost 4 bases and J 1 base, leaving 12 bases between the germline ends. The CDR3 DNA reads TGTGCCAGCAGTTCCCTAGCGATTGGCACAGATACGCAGTATTTT. Its protein is CASSSLAIGTDTQYF.